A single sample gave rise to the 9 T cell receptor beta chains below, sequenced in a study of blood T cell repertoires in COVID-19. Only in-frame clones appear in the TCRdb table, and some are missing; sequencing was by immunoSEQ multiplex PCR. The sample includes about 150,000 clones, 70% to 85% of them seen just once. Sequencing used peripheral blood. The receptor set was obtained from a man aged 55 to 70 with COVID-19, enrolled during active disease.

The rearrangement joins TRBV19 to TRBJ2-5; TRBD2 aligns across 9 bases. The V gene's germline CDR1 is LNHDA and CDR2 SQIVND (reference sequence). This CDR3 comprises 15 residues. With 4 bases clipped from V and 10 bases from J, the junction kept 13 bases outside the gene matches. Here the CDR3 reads CASSSGGAARVDQYF. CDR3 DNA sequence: TGTGCCAGTAGTAGCGGGGGGGCCGCTCGTGTGGACCAGTACTTC.

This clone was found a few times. Here the CDR3 reads CAISESAGQPQHF. The DNA of the CDR3 is TGTGCCATCAGTGAGTCGGCAGGCCAGCCCCAGCATTTT. The genes are TRBV10-3 and TRBJ1-5; no firm D call. With 0 bases removed from V and 7 bases from J, the gap between germline ends came to 7 bases. Germline lookup yields CDR1 ENHRY and CDR2 SYGVKD. The CDR3 sequence is 13 residues long.

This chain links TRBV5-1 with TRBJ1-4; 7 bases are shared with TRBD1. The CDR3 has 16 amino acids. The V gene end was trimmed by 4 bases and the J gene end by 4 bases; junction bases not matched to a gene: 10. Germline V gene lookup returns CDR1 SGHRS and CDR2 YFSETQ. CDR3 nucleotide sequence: TGCGCCAGCAGCCTGCCGACGGGACAGCTTAATGAAAAACTGTTTTTT. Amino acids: CASSLPTGQLNEKLFF.

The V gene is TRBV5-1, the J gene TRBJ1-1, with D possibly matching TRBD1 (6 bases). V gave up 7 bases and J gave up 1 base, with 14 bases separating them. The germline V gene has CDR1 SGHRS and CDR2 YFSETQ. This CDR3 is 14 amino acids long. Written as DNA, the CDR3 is TGCGCCAGCCAACTTACGACAGGGAACACTGAAGCTTTCTTT. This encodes CASQLTTGNTEAFF.

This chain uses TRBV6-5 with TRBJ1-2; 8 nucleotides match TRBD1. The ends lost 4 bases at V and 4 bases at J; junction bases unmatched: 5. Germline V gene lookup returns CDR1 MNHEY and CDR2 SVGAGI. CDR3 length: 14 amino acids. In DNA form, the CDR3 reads TGTGCCAGCAGTTCAGGGGGCCGGGGCTATGGCTACACCTTC. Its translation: CASSSGGRGYGYTF.

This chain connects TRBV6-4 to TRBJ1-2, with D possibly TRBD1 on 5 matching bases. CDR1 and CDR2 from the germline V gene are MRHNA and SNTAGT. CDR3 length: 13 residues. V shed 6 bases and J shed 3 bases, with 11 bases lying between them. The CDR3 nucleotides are TGTGCCAGCAGCAGAACAGGAGACTATGGCTACACCTTC. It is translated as CASSRTGDYGYTF.

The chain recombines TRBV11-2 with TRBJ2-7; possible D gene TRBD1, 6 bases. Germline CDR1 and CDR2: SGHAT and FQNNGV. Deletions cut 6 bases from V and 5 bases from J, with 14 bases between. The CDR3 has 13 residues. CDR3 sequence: CASSTGSRNEQYF. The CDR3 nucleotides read TGTGCCAGCAGTACAGGGTCGCGAAACGAGCAGTACTTC. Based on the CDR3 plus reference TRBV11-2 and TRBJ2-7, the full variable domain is EAGVAQSPRYKIIEKRQSVAFWCNPISGHATLYWYQQILGQGPKLLIQFQNNGVVDDSQLPKDRFSAERLKGVDSTLKIQPAKLEDSAVYLCASSTGSRNEQYFGPGTRLTVT.

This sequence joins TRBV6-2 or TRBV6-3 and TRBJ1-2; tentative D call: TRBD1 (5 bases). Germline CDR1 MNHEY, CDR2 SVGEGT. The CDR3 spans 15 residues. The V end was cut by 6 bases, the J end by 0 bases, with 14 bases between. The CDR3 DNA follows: TGTGCCAGCAGCCGCGGGGCTCCTTCTAACTATGGCTACACCTTC. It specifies CASSRGAPSNYGYTF.

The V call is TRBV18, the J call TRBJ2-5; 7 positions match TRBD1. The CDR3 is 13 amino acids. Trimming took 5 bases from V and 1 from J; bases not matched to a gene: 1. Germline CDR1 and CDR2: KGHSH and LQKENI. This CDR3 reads CASSDRVQETQYF. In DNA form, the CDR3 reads TGTGCCAGCTCAGACAGGGTCCAAGAGACCCAGTACTTC. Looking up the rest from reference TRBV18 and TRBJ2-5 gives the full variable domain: NAGVMQNPRHLVRRRGQEARLRCSPMKGHSHVYWYRQLPEEGLKFMVYLQKENIIDESGMPKERFSAEFPKEGPSILRIQQVVRGDSAAYFCASSDRVQETQYFGPGTRLLVL.